Following are 8 T cell receptor beta chains from one sample sequenced in a study of graft-versus-host responses after intestinal transplantation. Responders labeled with CFSE (roughly 200,000) were plated with roughly 200,000 irradiated, violet-dye-labeled stimulators. TCRdb's copy holds only in-frame clones and misses some; the assay was immunoSEQ multiplex PCR. The sample shows 17,000 or so clones, around two fifths of them seen only once. The sample here was alloreactive CD8+ T cells from a mixed lymphocyte reaction culture, taken before intestinal transplant. As for subset: CFSE-low proliferating T cells sorted from approximately six-day pre-transplant mixed lymphocyte reaction (GvH or HvG direction). Receptors originate from a human patient who received an intestinal transplant.

The V gene is TRBV29-1, the J gene TRBJ2-1, with 7 bases aligning to TRBD2. The CDR3 consists of 14 residues. J lost 4 bases, V lost 0 bases, and 3 bases had no gene match. The germline CDR1 and CDR2 sequences are SQVTM and ANQGSEA. This CDR3 is CSVEESSGYNEQFF. The CDR3 DNA sequence: TGCAGCGTTGAAGAGTCTAGCGGATACAATGAGCAGTTCTTC.

The chain is built from TRBV11-2 and TRBJ1-5; D unresolved. Germline values: CDR1 SGHAT, CDR2 FQNNGV. This CDR3 has 15 residues. Trimming shortened V by 0 bases and J by 7 bases, and 13 bases separated the two germline ends. CDR3 nucleotide sequence: TGTGCCAGCAGCTTAGATGGCCAGCCGTGGCAGCCCCAGCATTTT. This translates into CASSLDGQPWQPQHF. Together with reference TRBV11-2 and TRBJ1-5, the CDR3 gives the full variable domain: EAGVAQSPRYKIIEKRQSVAFWCNPISGHATLYWYQQILGQGPKLLIQFQNNGVVDDSQLPKDRFSAERLKGVDSTLKIQPAKLEDSAVYLCASSLDGQPWQPQHFGDGTRLSIL.

Concerning this clone: Different DNA sequences within this sample yield the same CDR3. The chain joins TRBV7-7 to TRBJ1-1; D is possibly TRBD1 (6 bases). Trimming left V 6 bases short and J 11 bases short, with 13 bases between. The CDR3 has 11 residues. CDR1 and CDR2 (germline): SSHAT, FNYEAQ (reference sequence). The CDR3 here is CASSNRGRAFF. The CDR3, as DNA: TGTGCCAGCAGTAATAGGGGGAGGGCTTTCTTT.

This clone has only a few counts. Possible read error: a much larger clone is one base away. The gene calls are TRBV4-2 and TRBJ1-1; 7 positions match TRBD1. Germline CDR1 and CDR2: LGHNA and YNFKEQ. The J segment lost 8 bases and the V segment lost 0 bases, leaving 6 bases of the junction unmatched. The CDR3 is made up of 14 amino acids. In DNA form, the CDR3 reads TGTGCCAGCAGCCAAGATCCTTTGACAGGGGAAGCTTTCTTT. Translated, it gives CASSQDPLTGEAFF.

Only a few counts were recorded for this clone. The chain joins TRBV5-1 to TRBJ2-7; D is unresolved. V lost 0 bases and J lost 3, with 10 bases in between. Germline V lookup: CDR1 SGHRS, CDR2 YFSETQ. The CDR3 runs 14 residues. CDR3 residues: CASSLGQHNYEQYF. Written as DNA, the CDR3 is TGCGCCAGCAGCTTGGGTCAGCATAACTACGAGCAGTACTTC.

The rearrangement joins TRBV9 to TRBJ1-2; the D gene is possibly TRBD1 (6 bases). Trimming stripped 5 bases from V and 4 bases from J, with 21 bases between. CDR1 and CDR2 from the germline V gene are SGDLS and YYNGEE. This CDR3 has 16 residues. The CDR3 sequence is CASRNPLGGKAYGYTF. In nucleotides, the CDR3 is TGTGCCAGCAGAAACCCCCTGGGGGGCAAGGCCTATGGCTACACCTTC. Supplemented by reference TRBV9 and TRBJ1-2, the full variable domain reads DSGVTQTPKHLITATGQRVTLRCSPRSGDLSVYWYQQSLDQGLQFLIQYYNGEERAKGNILERFSAQQFPDLHSELNLSSLELGDSALYFCASRNPLGGKAYGYTFGSGTRLTVV.

A remark on this clone: This could be a read error, since a much larger clone is one nucleotide away. CDR3 loop: CASSIHEDSYEQYF. The CDR3 coding sequence is TGTGCCAGCAGCATCCACGAGGACAGCTACGAGCAGTACTTC. V usage is TRBV4-2 and J usage is TRBJ2-7; TRBD1 is a possible D gene (6 bases). This CDR3 has 14 amino acids. CDR1 and CDR2 (germline): LGHNA, YNFKEQ. V lost 5 bases to trimming and J lost 3 bases, with 14 bases between them.

This clone came up a few times. This chain uses TRBV28 with TRBJ1-6; 10 nucleotides match TRBD1. The CDR3 contains 16 residues. Trimming at V came to 5 bases and at J to 4 bases, leaving 5 bases not matched to a gene. Germline V gene lookup returns CDR1 MDHEN and CDR2 SYDVKM. CDR3 nucleotide sequence: TGTGCCAGCAGTGGGACAGGGGACGCATATAATTCACCCCTCCACTTT. It translates to CASSGTGDAYNSPLHF.